This TCR beta chain is drawn from a study of blood T cell repertoires in COVID-19. Study summary: T cells, B-cell-depleted T cells, or PBMCs supplied cDNA or gDNA.

Assay used: immunoSEQ multiplex PCR; TCRdb lists only in-frame clones, some missing. The top ten hold approximately 20% of the sample, which has roughly 21,000 clones, about 89% seen once. The CDR3 covers 12 residues. The germline V gene encodes CDR1 KGHDR and CDR2 SFDVKD. Trimming cost V 2 bases and J 10 bases; bases outside gene matches: 1. The specimen was peripheral blood. The rearrangement links TRBV24-1 to TRBJ2-3, with 8 nucleotides matching TRBD1. The source is a man aged 70 or older with active COVID-19. CDR3 loop: CATSDYRGAQYF. In DNA form, the CDR3 reads TGTGCCACCAGTGATTACAGGGGGGCGCAGTATTTT.